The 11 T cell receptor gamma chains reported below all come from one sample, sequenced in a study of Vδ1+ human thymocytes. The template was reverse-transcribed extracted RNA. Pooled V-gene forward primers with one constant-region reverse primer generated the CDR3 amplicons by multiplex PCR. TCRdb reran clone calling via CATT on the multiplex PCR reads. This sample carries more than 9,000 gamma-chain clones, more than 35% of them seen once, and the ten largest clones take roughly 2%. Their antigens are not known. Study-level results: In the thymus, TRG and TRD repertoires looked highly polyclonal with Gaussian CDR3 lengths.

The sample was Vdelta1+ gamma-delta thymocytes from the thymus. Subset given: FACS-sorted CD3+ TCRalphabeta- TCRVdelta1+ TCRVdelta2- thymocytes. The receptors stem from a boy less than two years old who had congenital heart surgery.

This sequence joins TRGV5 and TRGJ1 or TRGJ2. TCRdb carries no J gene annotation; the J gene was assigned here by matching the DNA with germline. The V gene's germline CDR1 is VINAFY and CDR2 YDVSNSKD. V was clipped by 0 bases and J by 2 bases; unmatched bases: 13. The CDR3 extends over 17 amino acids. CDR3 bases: TGTGCCACCTGGGACAGGCTCCCTGACCCCGATTATTATAAGAAACTCTTT. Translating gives CATWDRLPDPDYYKKLF.

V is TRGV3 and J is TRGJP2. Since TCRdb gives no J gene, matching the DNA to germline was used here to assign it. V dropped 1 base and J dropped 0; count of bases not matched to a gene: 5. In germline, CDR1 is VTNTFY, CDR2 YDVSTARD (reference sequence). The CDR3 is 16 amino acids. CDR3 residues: CATWDSNYSSDWIKTF. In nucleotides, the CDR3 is TGTGCCACCTGGGACAGCAATTATAGTAGTGATTGGATCAAGACGTTT.

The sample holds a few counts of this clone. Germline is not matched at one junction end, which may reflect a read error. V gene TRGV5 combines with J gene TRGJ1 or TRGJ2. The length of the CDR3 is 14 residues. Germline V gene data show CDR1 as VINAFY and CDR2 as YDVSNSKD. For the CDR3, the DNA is TGTGCCACCTGGGACAGCCGTCGGTATTATAAGAAACTCTTC. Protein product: CATWDSRRYYKKLF.

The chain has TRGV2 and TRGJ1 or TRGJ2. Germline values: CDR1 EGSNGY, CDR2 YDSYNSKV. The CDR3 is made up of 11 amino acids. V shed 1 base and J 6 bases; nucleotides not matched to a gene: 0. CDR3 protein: CATWDGYKKLF. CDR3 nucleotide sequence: TGTGCCACCTGGGACGGTTATAAGAAACTCTTT.

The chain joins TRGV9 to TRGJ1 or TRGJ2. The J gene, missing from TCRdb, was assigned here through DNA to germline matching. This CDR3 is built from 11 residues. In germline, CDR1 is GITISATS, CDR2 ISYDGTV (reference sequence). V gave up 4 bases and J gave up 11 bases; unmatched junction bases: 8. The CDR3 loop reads CALWDGKQKLF. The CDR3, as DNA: TGTGCCTTGTGGGATGGTAAGCAGAAACTCTTT.

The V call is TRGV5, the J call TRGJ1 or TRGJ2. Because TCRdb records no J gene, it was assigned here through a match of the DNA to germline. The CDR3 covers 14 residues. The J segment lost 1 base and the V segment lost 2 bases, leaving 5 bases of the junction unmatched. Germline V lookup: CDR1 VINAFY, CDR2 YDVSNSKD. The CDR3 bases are TGTGCCACCTGGGACACTTCAAATTATTATAAGAAACTCTTT. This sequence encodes CATWDTSNYYKKLF.

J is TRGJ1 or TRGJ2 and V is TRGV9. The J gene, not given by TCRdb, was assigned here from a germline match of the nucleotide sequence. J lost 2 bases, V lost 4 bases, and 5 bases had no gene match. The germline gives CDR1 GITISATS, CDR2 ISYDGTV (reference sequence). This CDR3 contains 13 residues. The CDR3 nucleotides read TGTGCCTTGTGGGACGCACATTATTATAAGAAACTCTTT. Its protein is CALWDAHYYKKLF.

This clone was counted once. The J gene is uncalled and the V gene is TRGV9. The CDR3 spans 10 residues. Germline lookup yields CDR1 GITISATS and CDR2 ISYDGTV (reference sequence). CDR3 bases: TGTGCCTTGTGGGAGGTGCTCCGGGTCTTT. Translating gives CALWEVLRVF.

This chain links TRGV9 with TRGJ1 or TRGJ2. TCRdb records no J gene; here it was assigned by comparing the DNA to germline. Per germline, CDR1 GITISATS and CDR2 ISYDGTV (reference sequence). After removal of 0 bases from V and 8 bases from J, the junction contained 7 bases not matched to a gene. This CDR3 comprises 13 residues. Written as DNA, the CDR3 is TGTGCCTTGTGGGAGGTGGAGGGTCATAAGAAACTCTTT. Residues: CALWEVEGHKKLF.

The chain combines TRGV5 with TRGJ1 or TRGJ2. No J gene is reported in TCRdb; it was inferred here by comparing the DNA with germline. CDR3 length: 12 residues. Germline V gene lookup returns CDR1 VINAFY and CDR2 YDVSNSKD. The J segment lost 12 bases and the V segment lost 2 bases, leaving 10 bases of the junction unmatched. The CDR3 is CATWDKSIAKLF. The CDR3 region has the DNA TGTGCCACCTGGGACAAGTCAATAGCGAAACTCTTT.

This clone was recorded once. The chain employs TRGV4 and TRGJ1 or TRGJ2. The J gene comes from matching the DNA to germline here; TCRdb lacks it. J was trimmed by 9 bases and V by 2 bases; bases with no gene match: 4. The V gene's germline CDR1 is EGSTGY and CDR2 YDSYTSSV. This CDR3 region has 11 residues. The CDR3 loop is CATWDDSKKLF. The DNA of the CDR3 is TGTGCCACCTGGGATGATAGTAAGAAACTCTTT.